A single sample is the source of the 30 T cell receptor beta chains below, sequenced in a study of cytomegalovirus exposure and HLA in healthy donors. 13 Jbeta primers and 60 Vbeta primers were used for the PCR. The protocol was immunoSEQ multiplex PCR, while the TCRdb copy is restricted to in-frame clones and leaves out a portion. This sample has fewer than 70,000 clones, with around 73% found just once. Sequencing was carried out using PBMCs. The receptors were gathered from a man in his forties or fifties in good health and CMV-seronegative.

For the CDR3, the DNA is TGTGCCAGCAGCTCTTATCGGAGGGGGAACACTGAAGCTTTCTTT. This gives the protein CASSSYRRGNTEAFF. V is TRBV5-4 and J is TRBJ1-1; a weak D match, TRBD1 (5 bases). The V end lost 3 bases, the J end lost 1 base, and 13 bases lay between the germline ends. The CDR3 loop spans 15 amino acids. Germline CDR1 is SGHNT and CDR2 is YYREEE (reference sequence). The entire variable domain, with the rest obtained from reference TRBV5-4 and TRBJ1-1, is as follows: ETGVTQSPTHLIKTRGQQVTLRCSSQSGHNTVSWYQQALGQGPQFIFQYYREEENGRGNFPPRFSGLQFPNYSSELNVNALELDDSALYLCASSSYRRGNTEAFFGQGTRLTVV.

The chain joins TRBV7-2 to TRBJ2-7; a possible D gene is TRBD2 (6 bases). Germline CDR1 is SGHTA and CDR2 is FQGNSA. Trimming removed 5 bases from V and 2 bases from J, with 16 bases in between. The CDR3 extends over 15 amino acids. The DNA of the CDR3 is TGTGCCAGCAGCACCCCGGTTGGCGGGGCCTACGAGCAGTACTTC. It codes for CASSTPVGGAYEQYF.

The chain recombines TRBV29-1 with TRBJ2-7; 7 nucleotides line up with TRBD1. J gave up 4 bases and V 7 bases, and 7 bases lay outside the gene matches. From germline, CDR1 is SQVTM and CDR2 ANQGSEA. CDR3 length equals 12 residues. CDR3 region: CSAAATGYEQYF. The CDR3 region has the DNA TGCAGCGCCGCCGCGACAGGGTACGAGCAGTACTTC.

Comment on this clone: The junction and the germline gene differ at one end; a read error may be behind it. The chain has TRBV7-9 and TRBJ1-4, with D possibly being TRBD1 (6 bases). The CDR3 contains 16 residues. Germline V gene lookup returns CDR1 SEHNR and CDR2 FQNEAQ (reference sequence). CDR3 sequence: CSSSLGAGAGNEKLFF. The CDR3 DNA follows: TGTTCCAGCAGCTTAGGGGCGGGGGCAGGTAATGAAAAACTGTTTTTT.

The CDR3: CASAATQTTEAFF. CDR3 nucleotide sequence: TGTGCCAGTGCCGCAACACAGACGACTGAAGCTTTCTTT. The rearrangement uses TRBV6-5 and TRBJ1-1, with D unresolved. CDR1 and CDR2 from the germline V gene are MNHEY and SVGAGI. V lost 9 bases, J lost 5 bases, and 16 bases lay in between. This CDR3 is 13 amino acids long.

This chain connects TRBV6-5 to TRBJ1-2; 11 bases agree with TRBD1. The CDR3 is 15 amino acids. Germline V gene sequence: CDR1 MNHEY, CDR2 SVGAGI. Losses at the gene ends were 8 bases for V and 0 bases for J; bases not matched to a gene: 5. CDR3 nucleotides: TGTGCCAGCGCGGACAGGGGGCGAGCTAACTATGGCTACACCTTC. It is translated as CASADRGRANYGYTF.

A note on this clone: The same CDR3 arises from other DNA sequences in this sample as well. The chain has TRBV5-4 and TRBJ1-1; a weak D match, TRBD1 (5 bases). Trimming took off 4 bases at V and 2 bases at J, with 9 bases between the two ends. CDR3 length: 13 residues. Germline loops: CDR1 SGHNT, CDR2 YYREEE (reference sequence). The CDR3 bases are TGTGCCAGCAGCCGCAGGGAAAACACTGAAGCTTTCTTT. Translation gives CASSRRENTEAFF.

V is TRBV12-5 and J is TRBJ1-1, with a tentative D call TRBD1 (5 bases). The CDR3 is made up of 15 amino acids. Between the trimmed V and J ends, which lost 9 bases and 1 base, there was a span of 18 bases. Looked up from germline, CDR1 is LGHNT and CDR2 is FRNRAP. CDR3 sequence reads: CASELSGTANTEAFF. CDR3 sequence (DNA): TGTGCTAGCGAGCTGAGCGGGACTGCGAACACTGAAGCTTTCTTT.

This chain links TRBV2 with TRBJ2-3, with 8 bases identical to TRBD2. Germline V gene lookup returns CDR1 SNHLY and CDR2 FYNNEI. The V segment lost 9 bases and the J segment 6 bases; nucleotides outside the gene matches: 20. This CDR3 contains 17 residues. The DNA for the CDR3 is TGTGCCAGTTCACGAGGAGGCGGGGGGACAATCCGTGATACGCAGTATTTT. It translates to CASSRGGGGTIRDTQYF.

This chain uses TRBV29-1 with TRBJ1-5; perhaps TRBD1 as D (5 bases). Trimming took off 7 bases at V and 7 bases at J, with 14 bases between the two ends. This CDR3 comprises 12 residues. Germline V lookup: CDR1 SQVTM, CDR2 ANQGSEA. The CDR3 loop reads CSGGAAGQPQHF. The CDR3 DNA reads TGCAGCGGCGGGGCGGCAGGACAGCCCCAGCATTTT.

This clone occurred a few times. This chain connects TRBV27 to TRBJ1-2; no reliable D call. The germline V and J ends were trimmed by 3 bases and 1 base, with 6 bases remaining between them. CDR3 length: 13 residues. From germline, CDR1 is MNHEY and CDR2 SMNVEV (reference sequence). The CDR3: CASSFGVNYGYTF. The CDR3 DNA sequence: TGTGCCAGCAGTTTCGGAGTTAACTATGGCTACACCTTC.

The chain links TRBV9 to TRBJ2-3, with D possibly matching TRBD1 (6 bases). The length of the CDR3 is 16 residues. Germline loops: CDR1 SGDLS, CDR2 YYNGEE. V was cut by 0 bases and J by 5 bases, with 16 bases left in between. The CDR3 sequence: CASSVGQVIALDTQYF. The CDR3 nucleotides read TGTGCCAGCAGCGTAGGACAGGTAATCGCACTAGATACGCAGTATTTT.

Concerning this clone itself: The identical CDR3 is also encoded by other nucleotide sequences in the sample. V gene TRBV13 combines with J gene TRBJ2-7, with D unresolved. CDR1 PRHDT and CDR2 FYEKMQ come from the germline V gene (reference sequence). V gave up 1 base and J gave up 2 bases, with 6 bases separating them. The CDR3 spans 13 residues. CDR3 region: CASSLDQAYEQYF. CDR3 DNA sequence: TGTGCCAGCAGCTTAGATCAGGCCTACGAGCAGTACTTC.

CDR3 in amino acids: CASSQDGFFGAFF. CDR3 DNA: TGTGCCAGCAGCCAAGACGGTTTTTTCGGAGCTTTCTTT. This chain links TRBV14 with TRBJ1-1, with D hard to call. Trimming took 0 bases from V and 10 from J, leaving 12 bases between them. CDR3 size: 13 residues. The V gene's germline CDR1 is SGHDN and CDR2 FVKESK.

The chain has TRBV5-1 and TRBJ1-1; no definite D call. Trimming stripped 4 bases from V and 1 base from J, with 17 bases between. The CDR3 loop spans 16 amino acids. CDR1 is SGHRS, CDR2 YFSETQ, per germline. The CDR3 DNA reads TGCGCCAGCAGCCTAGACGGGAGACGGTCGAACACTGAAGCTTTCTTT. Translating gives CASSLDGRRSNTEAFF.

The chain joins TRBV2 to TRBJ2-1; D is possibly TRBD1 (6 bases). Germline assignment: CDR1 SNHLY and CDR2 FYNNEI. The CDR3 spans 16 residues. V was pared by 4 bases and J by 4 bases, with 17 bases between. CDR3 bases: TGTGCCAGCAGTGGGTATCCAGGGGTTGGGTACAATGAGCAGTTCTTC. The encoded protein is CASSGYPGVGYNEQFF.

The V and J genes are TRBV27 and TRBJ1-4; D gene uncertain. This CDR3 has 16 residues. Germline loops: CDR1 MNHEY, CDR2 SMNVEV (reference sequence). V was cut by 4 bases and J by 3 bases, with 15 bases left in between. The CDR3 sequence: CASSSHPGGSNEKLFF. The CDR3 DNA is TGTGCCAGCAGTTCGCACCCGGGAGGGTCTAATGAAAAACTGTTTTTT.

The J gene is TRBJ1-1, the V gene TRBV7-8; D ambiguous. The CDR3 loop spans 14 amino acids. Germline assignment: CDR1 SGHVS and CDR2 FQNEAQ. Trimming pared 0 bases from V and 1 base from J, leaving 6 bases between. The CDR3, as DNA: TGTGCCAGCAGCTTAGCGTCAGGGAACACTGAAGCTTTCTTT. It yields the protein CASSLASGNTEAFF.

The chain carries TRBV5-6 and TRBJ1-6; D gene ambiguous. The V end lost 3 bases, the J end lost 10 bases, and 8 bases lay between the germline ends. This CDR3 spans 12 amino acids. Germline V gene lookup returns CDR1 SGHDT and CDR2 YYEEEE. The CDR3, as DNA: TGTGCCAGCAGCTGGTCGGGATCACCCCTCCACTTT. This gives the protein CASSWSGSPLHF.

Of note for this clone: This CDR3 is also generated by other DNA sequences in the sample. This sequence joins TRBV9 and TRBJ2-7, with TRBD2 matching 8 bases. From germline, CDR1 is SGDLS and CDR2 YYNGEE. V was pared by 0 bases and J by 2 bases, with 1 base of the junction left unmatched. The CDR3 has 14 residues. CDR3 nucleotides: TGTGCCAGCAGCGTAGCGGGGGGGCCCTACGAGCAGTACTTC. The encoded protein is CASSVAGGPYEQYF.

The chain links TRBV11-2 to TRBJ2-7; 11 nucleotides align to TRBD2. The germline gives CDR1 SGHAT, CDR2 FQNNGV. CDR3 length equals 15 residues. V lost 6 bases, J lost 1 base, and 5 bases stayed unmatched. DNA for the CDR3: TGTGCCAGCAGTTCCGGGACTAGCGGATCCTACGAGCAGTACTTC. The encoded protein is CASSSGTSGSYEQYF.

The chain recombines TRBV5-1 with TRBJ2-6; D gene uncertain. Trimming stripped 2 bases from V and 0 bases from J, with 6 bases between. The length of the CDR3 is 15 residues. CDR1 and CDR2 (germline): SGHRS, YFSETQ. The CDR3, as DNA: TGCGCCAGCAGCTTCCGCAGCTCTGGGGCCAACGTCCTGACTTTC. Translated: CASSFRSSGANVLTF.

The chain recombines TRBV7-3 with TRBJ1-1, with 8 bases identical to TRBD1. The germline V gene encodes CDR1 SGHTA and CDR2 FQGTGA. Trimming removed 5 bases from V and 1 base from J; junction bases left unmatched: 15. The CDR3 spans 18 residues. CDR3 in amino acids: CASSHSRRGLHTNTEAFF. The CDR3 region has the DNA TGTGCCAGCAGCCACTCCCGCAGGGGGCTTCATACGAACACTGAAGCTTTCTTT.

The chain couples TRBV10-1 to TRBJ2-2; D not certain. Trimming shortened V by 6 bases and J by 2 bases, and 7 bases separated the two germline ends. The germline gives CDR1 WNHNN, CDR2 SYGVQD (reference sequence). This CDR3 is 13 amino acids long. The CDR3 bases are TGCGCCAGCAGCGGGTTCAACACCGGGGAGCTGTTTTTT. Amino acids: CASSGFNTGELFF.

The genes are TRBV27 and TRBJ1-2, with 7 bases aligning to TRBD1. CDR1 is MNHEY and CDR2 is SMNVEV in the germline V gene (reference sequence). J was trimmed by 3 bases and V by 5 bases; bases with no gene match: 9. The CDR3 runs 15 residues. The CDR3 DNA is TGTGCCAGCAGTCCAGACCTCGACAGGGACTATGGCTACACCTTC. Its protein product is CASSPDLDRDYGYTF.

This chain joins TRBV7-9 and TRBJ2-2; tentative D call: TRBD1 (5 bases). CDR1 and CDR2 (germline): SEHNR, FQNEAQ (reference sequence). V was pared by 6 bases and J by 4 bases, with 9 bases between. The CDR3 runs 13 residues. Written as DNA, the CDR3 is TGTGCCAGCAGGGCAGGGCCCACCGGGGAGCTGTTTTTT. Its translation is CASRAGPTGELFF.

This clone appeared a single time. The CDR3: CASSDRVKDEQYF. The CDR3 nucleotides are TGTGCCAGCTCGGACAGGGTAAAGGACGAGCAGTACTTC. The chain joins TRBV7-8 to TRBJ2-7; 8 bases align to TRBD1. Germline CDR1 reads SGHVS; CDR2 reads FQNEAQ. There are 13 residues in the CDR3. V lost 8 bases and J lost 5; bases outside the gene matches: 8.

This clone has only one observation. The chain uses TRBV19 and TRBJ1-1; 7 nucleotides align to TRBD1. The germline V gene encodes CDR1 LNHDA and CDR2 SQIVND (reference sequence). The CDR3 is 13 amino acids. V shed 3 bases and J 5 bases; nucleotides not matched to a gene: 3. CDR3: CASSIAGGTEAFF. CDR3 in DNA: TGTGCCAGTAGTATTGCAGGGGGTACTGAAGCTTTCTTT.

V usage is TRBV29-1 and J usage is TRBJ2-5; D unclear. This CDR3 contains 10 residues. The ends were cut back, 7 bases at V and 3 bases at J, with 6 bases in the middle. Germline values: CDR1 SQVTM, CDR2 ANQGSEA. The CDR3 loop is CSGGEETQYF. The CDR3 region has the DNA TGCAGCGGAGGAGAAGAGACCCAGTACTTC. The whole variable domain, remainder taken from reference TRBV29-1 and TRBJ2-5, is SAVISQKPSRDICQRGTSLTIQCQVDSQVTMMFWYRQQPGQSLTLIATANQGSEATYESGFVIDKFPISRPNLTFSTLTVSNMSPEDSSIYLCSGGEETQYFGPGTRLLVL.

Only a few counts were recorded for this clone. The chain carries TRBV6-1 and TRBJ1-1; 7 bases match TRBD1. Germline V gene data show CDR1 as MNHNS and CDR2 as SASEGT. The CDR3 has 18 residues. Unmatched junction bases numbered 11, after V lost 0 bases and J lost 1 base. The CDR3 DNA is TGTGCCAGCAGTGAAGCGCGAAACAGGGGCTGGAGGAACACTGAAGCTTTCTTT. This translates into CASSEARNRGWRNTEAFF.